This passage covers 25 T cell receptor beta chains from one sample sequenced in a study of CD8 T cells in Susac syndrome. Random-hexamer reverse transcription was applied to roughly 0.5 to 1 ug RNA. MiXCR, applied by TCRdb to the immunoSEQ multiplex PCR reads, yields one record per CDR3 protein. The data contain roughly 120,000 distinct CDR3 sequences, about 95% of them singletons. Sequenced material: CD4+ T cells from PBMCs. These receptors all come from a human donor in good health.

V and J are TRBV6-5 and TRBJ2-2; 7 nucleotides align to TRBD2. CDR1 is MNHEY, CDR2 SVGAGI, per germline. V gave up 6 bases and J gave up 4 bases; unmatched junction bases: 8. CDR3 length equals 15 residues. The CDR3 is CASSRLGGVTGELFF. For the CDR3, the DNA is TGTGCCAGCAGCCGCCTGGGAGGGGTCACCGGGGAGCTGTTTTTT.

The chain has TRBV7-6 and TRBJ2-7; TRBD1 matches at 8 bases. CDR1 and CDR2 from the germline V gene are SGHVS and FNYEAQ. J gave up 2 bases and V 4 bases, and 7 bases lay outside the gene matches. The CDR3 totals 15 residues. The CDR3 reads CASSSGQGTTYEQYF. The CDR3 bases are TGTGCCAGCAGCTCCGGACAGGGAACAACCTACGAGCAGTACTTC.

The rearrangement joins TRBV20-1 to TRBJ2-1; D could derive from TRBD1 or TRBD2 (5 bases each). The CDR3 has 13 amino acids. Germline V gene data show CDR1 as DFQATT and CDR2 as SNEGSKA (reference sequence). The V gene lost 3 bases and the J gene lost 9 bases, with 15 bases spanning the gap. CDR3 nucleotides: TGCAGTGCTAGGGGGGAGTTCGGACGTGAGCAGTTCTTC. Translating it yields CSARGEFGREQFF.

In this sample, this clonotype turned up once. This chain joins TRBV5-1 and TRBJ2-1; tentatively, D is TRBD1 or TRBD2 (5 bases each). The V gene's germline CDR1 is SGHRS and CDR2 YFSETQ. The CDR3 extends over 15 amino acids. Trimming removed 3 bases at V and 6 bases at J, with 16 bases between. The CDR3 DNA reads TGCGCCAGCAGCTCTTCCGGGACGACCTCCAATGAGCAGTTCTTC. It yields the protein CASSSSGTTSNEQFF.

V gene TRBV6-5 combines with J gene TRBJ1-1, with D tentatively TRBD1 (6 bases). CDR1 and CDR2 from the germline V gene are MNHEY and SVGAGI. This CDR3 comprises 14 residues. V shed 2 bases and J shed 0 bases, with 7 bases lying between them. The DNA of the CDR3 is TGTGCCAGCAGTTACGACAGGATGAACACTGAAGCTTTCTTT. This codes for CASSYDRMNTEAFF.

V and J are TRBV18 and TRBJ2-5, with D tentatively TRBD1 (5 bases). Trimming removed 1 base from V and 1 base from J, with 7 bases in between. Germline lookup yields CDR1 KGHSH and CDR2 LQKENI. The CDR3 covers 14 residues. The CDR3 sequence: CASSPRQPQETQYF. CDR3 in DNA: TGTGCCAGCTCACCACGACAGCCCCAAGAGACCCAGTACTTC.

The chain uses TRBV6-2 or TRBV6-3 and TRBJ2-6, with 7 bases identical to TRBD1. CDR3 length: 17 amino acids. CDR1 and CDR2 from the germline V gene are MNHEY and SVGEGT. V gave up 6 bases and J gave up 0 bases; unmatched junction bases: 8. The CDR3, as DNA: TGTGCCAGCAGCCTCGTTACAGGGGACTCTGGGGCCAACGTCCTGACTTTC. This sequence encodes CASSLVTGDSGANVLTF.

The rearrangement joins TRBV3-1 to TRBJ2-4; the match to TRBD2 covers 12 bases. V lost 0 bases and J lost 3; bases outside the gene matches: 12. CDR3 length equals 20 residues. Germline V gene lookup returns CDR1 LGHDT and CDR2 YNNKEL (reference sequence). CDR3 residues: CASSQDIGLAGGPIKNIQYF. The CDR3 DNA reads TGTGCCAGCAGCCAAGATATAGGGCTAGCGGGAGGGCCGATCAAAAACATTCAGTACTTC.

V gene TRBV29-1 combines with J gene TRBJ2-2; either TRBD1 or TRBD2 may supply D (5 bases each). The germline gives CDR1 SQVTM, CDR2 ANQGSEA. The CDR3 contains 11 residues. V lost 3 bases, J lost 8 bases, and 7 bases lay in between. In DNA, the CDR3 is TGCAGCGTTGAGGGGGTTGGGGAGCTGTTTTTT. Translated: CSVEGVGELFF.

This clonotype was detected only a few times. V gene TRBV19 combines with J gene TRBJ2-1; 9 bases agree with TRBD2. Germline-derived CDR1 and CDR2 are LNHDA and SQIVND (reference sequence). CDR3 size: 15 residues. V lost 5 bases to trimming and J lost 0 bases; unmatched junction nucleotides: 2. CDR3 DNA sequence: TGTGCCAGTAGTTTAGCGGGAGCCTCCTACAATGAGCAGTTCTTC. Translated: CASSLAGASYNEQFF.

The CDR3 DNA is TGTGCCAGCAGAGAACTGGCCACTGAAGCTTTCTTT. Translated: CASRELATEAFF. This rearrangement joins TRBV6-2 or TRBV6-3 to TRBJ1-1; D unclear. CDR1 and CDR2 (germline): MNHEY, SVGEGT. The CDR3 totals 12 residues. The V gene lost 6 bases and the J gene lost 4 bases, with 9 bases spanning the gap.

The V gene is TRBV7-2, the J gene TRBJ1-1; 9 bases match TRBD1. Germline V gene lookup returns CDR1 SGHTA and CDR2 FQGNSA. CDR3 length: 13 residues. J was trimmed by 6 bases and V by 6 bases; bases with no gene match: 5. The CDR3 sequence is CASRKQGAAEAFF. The CDR3 coding sequence is TGTGCCAGCAGGAAACAGGGGGCCGCTGAAGCTTTCTTT.

The genes are TRBV28 and TRBJ2-3; D unclear. V was shortened by 8 bases and J by 4 bases, with 13 bases between the two germline ends. Looked up from germline, CDR1 is MDHEN and CDR2 is SYDVKM. The CDR3 consists of 13 residues. CDR3 DNA: TGTGCCAGCGAGGATGACCCGGCAGATACGCAGTATTTT. Encoded protein: CASEDDPADTQYF.

V and J are TRBV7-2 and TRBJ1-4; perhaps TRBD1 as D (5 bases). There are 14 residues in the CDR3. Looked up from germline, CDR1 is SGHTA and CDR2 is FQGNSA. V lost 2 bases and J 4 bases, leaving 8 bases between the germline ends. The CDR3 reads CASSLSQDNEKLFF. CDR3 nucleotides: TGTGCCAGCAGCTTATCACAGGATAATGAAAAACTGTTTTTT.

This chain joins TRBV2 and TRBJ2-1; D is undetermined. The ends were cut back, 3 bases at V and 10 bases at J, with 7 bases in the middle. The CDR3 extends over 11 amino acids. Germline CDR1 is SNHLY and CDR2 is FYNNEI. The chain's CDR3 is CASSEVLEQFF. CDR3 coding DNA: TGTGCCAGCAGTGAGGTCCTGGAGCAGTTCTTC.

The V and J genes are TRBV4-2 and TRBJ1-4; maybe TRBD1 (6 bases). The CDR3 extends over 16 amino acids. V lost 0 bases and J lost 10, with 18 bases in between. CDR1 LGHNA and CDR2 YNFKEQ come from the germline V gene. This chain's CDR3 is CASSQERQAGTGKLFF. CDR3 coding DNA: TGTGCCAGCAGCCAAGAGCGACAGGCAGGGACTGGAAAACTGTTTTTT.

This clonotype occurred a few times. The gene calls are TRBV30 and TRBJ2-1; 9 bases agree with TRBD2. With 4 bases clipped from V and 8 bases from J, the junction kept 9 bases outside the gene matches. Germline V CDR1 and CDR2: GTSNPN, SVGIG (reference sequence). The CDR3 spans 14 residues. The DNA for the CDR3 is TGTGCCTGGAATCCCGGGACTAGCAGCCATGAGCAGTTCTTC. It encodes CAWNPGTSSHEQFF.

This rearrangement joins TRBV10-3 to TRBJ2-5, with D perhaps matching TRBD2 (5 bases). The CDR3 is 12 residues long. The germline CDR1 and CDR2 sequences are ENHRY and SYGVKD. The germline V and J ends were trimmed by 6 bases and 4 bases, with 9 bases remaining between them. The CDR3 sequence is CAISGTRETQYF. The CDR3 region has the DNA TGTGCCATCAGCGGAACTAGAGAGACCCAGTACTTC.

This clonotype was seen only once. The chain combines TRBV7-9 with TRBJ1-5; D ambiguous. This CDR3 spans 15 amino acids. Germline V gives CDR1 SEHNR, CDR2 FQNEAQ (reference sequence). Trimming cost V 1 base and J 6 bases, with 13 bases left between them. DNA for the CDR3: TGTGCCAGCAGCTTAGGAGAGGGTTGGGGTCAGCCCCAGCATTTT. Encoded protein: CASSLGEGWGQPQHF.

On this clonotype itself: Sequence at one end of the junction differs from germline and may be a read error. This chain uses TRBV5-6 with TRBJ2-1; 11 nucleotides agree with TRBD2. Germline loops: CDR1 SGHDT, CDR2 YYEEEE. The CDR3 covers 14 residues. DNA of the CDR3: TGTGCCAGCAGTTTGGGGACTAGCGGAAATGAGCAGTTCTTC. Translating it yields CASSLGTSGNEQFF.

The chain recombines TRBV10-1 with TRBJ2-7; 10 bases agree with TRBD1. The CDR3 covers 13 residues. Germline values: CDR1 WNHNN, CDR2 SYGVQD (reference sequence). V was clipped by 4 bases and J by 6 bases; unmatched bases: 3. CDR3 bases: TGCGCCAGCAGTGGACAGGGGGCTACCGAGCAGTACTTC. Protein product: CASSGQGATEQYF.

V usage is TRBV23-1 and J usage is TRBJ2-7, with a possible D match to TRBD1 (6 bases). TRBV23-1 carries the ORF label, with uncertain function. Trimming stripped 8 bases from V and 1 base from J, with 21 bases between. This CDR3 is built from 16 residues. CDR3 in amino acids: CASAKGDRGRSYEQYF. Written as DNA, the CDR3 is TGCGCCAGCGCGAAGGGGGATCGGGGCAGATCCTACGAGCAGTACTTC.

The chain couples TRBV5-1 to TRBJ2-7, with 7 bases that match TRBD1. The length of the CDR3 is 16 residues. The germline CDR1 and CDR2 sequences are SGHRS and YFSETQ. V trimming: 7 bases; J trimming: 3 bases; junction bases outside the gene matches: 16. The CDR3 bases are TGCGCCAGCTGTTGGACCGAGGGGGCGGCCTTCTACGAGCAGTACTTC. Protein: CASCWTEGAAFYEQYF.

The chain carries TRBV30 and TRBJ2-1; TRBD1 agrees at 12 bases. From germline, CDR1 is GTSNPN and CDR2 SVGIG (reference sequence). The CDR3 runs 15 residues. The junction had 10 bases not matched to a gene; V was cut back by 6 bases and J by 7 bases. The CDR3 is CACTPPGQGANEQFF. DNA of the CDR3: TGTGCCTGCACCCCCCCGGGACAGGGGGCGAATGAGCAGTTCTTC.

Only one count was recorded for this clonotype. The chain is built from TRBV27 and TRBJ2-7; TRBD1 agrees at 10 bases. This CDR3 spans 14 amino acids. V shed 4 bases, J shed 5 bases, and the junction held 5 bases outside the gene matches. The germline gives CDR1 MNHEY, CDR2 SMNVEV (reference sequence). The CDR3 DNA is TGTGCCAGCAGTTCTCTCGGGACAGGGGACGAGCAGTACTTC. Protein product: CASSSLGTGDEQYF.